The entry below describes one TCR beta chain. V lost 0 bases to trimming and J lost 2 bases; unmatched junction nucleotides: 4. The CDR3 spans 16 residues. Germline V gene sequence: CDR1 LNHDA, CDR2 SQIVND (reference sequence). The record originates from a study of T cell clones after liver transplantation. Here immunoSEQ multiplex PCR was the method, and the copy in TCRdb shows in-frame clones only, minus some. The sample lists more than 20,000 clones; about 93% were seen once. This sequence was found in a human patient who received a liver transplant. Some T cells may originate from the graft donor. The chain links TRBV19 to TRBJ2-3; 8 nucleotides match TRBD2. The sample was CD8+ T cells from blood, taken around 25 months after liver transplant. The CDR3 protein is CASSIDASGLTDTQYF. The CDR3, as DNA: TGTGCCAGTAGTATAGACGCTAGCGGGCTCACAGATACGCAGTATTTT.